Below, 21 T cell receptor beta chains from the same sample are listed, as sequenced in a study of cytomegalovirus exposure and HLA in healthy donors. The PCR made use of 60 Vbeta and 13 Jbeta primers. Method: immunoSEQ multiplex PCR; TCRdb's copy keeps in-frame clones and lacks some. This sample has about 110,000 clones, with approximately 80% found just once. The material sequenced was PBMCs. The receptors were sampled from a woman under 40 in good health and CMV-seronegative.

The chain carries TRBV6-5 and TRBJ2-1; D may be TRBD1 (5 bases). The CDR3 sequence is 14 residues long. The germline gives CDR1 MNHEY, CDR2 SVGAGI. Between the trimmed V and J ends, which lost 2 bases and 6 bases, there was a span of 11 bases. The CDR3 region has the DNA TGTGCCAGCAGTTACACACCCCAGGGCAATGAGCAGTTCTTC. The encoded protein is CASSYTPQGNEQFF.

The chain carries TRBV9 and TRBJ2-3; TRBD2 agrees at 10 bases. The trim removed 3 bases at V and 3 bases at J, leaving 7 bases unmatched. The CDR3 has 16 amino acids. Germline values: CDR1 SGDLS, CDR2 YYNGEE. Here the CDR3 DNA reads TGTGCCAGCAGCGCCCTAGCGGGGGATACGACAGATACGCAGTATTTT. It encodes CASSALAGDTTDTQYF.

This clone has only a few counts. The gene calls are TRBV19 and TRBJ1-5, with a tentative D call TRBD1 (6 bases). CDR3 length equals 15 residues. V lost 3 bases to trimming and J lost 3 bases, with 12 bases between them. The V gene's germline CDR1 is LNHDA and CDR2 SQIVND (reference sequence). In nucleotides, the CDR3 is TGTGCCAGTAGTATCTCAGGGGCGGTCAATCAGCCCCAGCATTTT. Its protein product is CASSISGAVNQPQHF.

This clone was counted only a few times. J is TRBJ2-7 and V is TRBV27, with 11 bases that match TRBD1. Germline loops: CDR1 MNHEY, CDR2 SMNVEV (reference sequence). There are 15 residues in the CDR3. J lost 4 bases, V lost 5 bases, and 7 bases had no gene match. The CDR3 loop is CASSPRTGGQYEQYF. The CDR3, as DNA: TGTGCCAGCAGTCCGCGGACAGGGGGCCAATACGAGCAGTACTTC.

This rearrangement joins TRBV6-5 to TRBJ1-2; no reliable D call. This CDR3 is 13 amino acids long. Germline V gives CDR1 MNHEY, CDR2 SVGAGI. Trimming removed 8 bases at V and 2 bases at J, with 12 bases between. The chain's CDR3 is CASQASLNYGYTF. DNA of the CDR3: TGTGCCAGCCAGGCCTCCTTAAACTATGGCTACACCTTC.

V is TRBV2 and J is TRBJ2-2; D perhaps matches TRBD2 (6 bases). The length of the CDR3 is 14 residues. Germline V gene data show CDR1 as SNHLY and CDR2 as FYNNEI. V was shortened by 7 bases and J by 6 bases, with 15 bases between the two germline ends. The CDR3 is CASTRERGSGELFF. The CDR3 nucleotides read TGTGCCAGCACCCGGGAACGGGGGTCCGGGGAGCTGTTTTTT.

The chain has TRBV15 and TRBJ2-1; D is undetermined. Looked up from germline, CDR1 is LNHNV and CDR2 is YYDKDF (reference sequence). The CDR3 has 14 residues. Trimming removed 3 bases from V and 4 bases from J, with 10 bases in between. This CDR3 is CATSSHLGYNEQFF. In DNA, the CDR3 is TGTGCCACCAGCAGTCACCTCGGTTACAATGAGCAGTTCTTC.

This clone has only one observation. CDR3 residues: CAFLRGGVNNEQFF. CDR3 DNA: TGTGCCTTCCTCCGGGGGGGAGTAAACAATGAGCAGTTCTTC. The chain employs TRBV30 and TRBJ2-1, with 8 bases matching TRBD2. After removal of 7 bases from V and 5 bases from J, the junction contained 10 bases not matched to a gene. This CDR3 is 14 amino acids long. The germline CDR1 and CDR2 sequences are GTSNPN and SVGIG (reference sequence).

V is TRBV5-1 and J is TRBJ1-4; TRBD1 matches at 7 bases. Germline-derived CDR1 and CDR2 are SGHRS and YFSETQ. CDR3 length equals 14 residues. J gave up 3 bases and V 4 bases, and 3 bases lay outside the gene matches. The CDR3 DNA sequence: TGCGCCAGCAGCCCAGGGGGTCCTAATGAAAAACTGTTTTTT. It codes for CASSPGGPNEKLFF.

The rearrangement joins TRBV7-3 to TRBJ1-2; 9 bases line up with TRBD1. With V trimmed by 5 bases and J by 5 bases, 6 bases remained unmatched. Germline CDR1 reads SGHTA; CDR2 reads FQGTGA. This CDR3 is built from 14 residues. The CDR3 loop reads CASSPDRGQYGYTF. The CDR3 DNA reads TGTGCCAGCAGCCCGGACAGGGGACAGTATGGCTACACCTTC.

This clone has more than one count but fewer than ten. This chain uses TRBV5-1 with TRBJ2-3; D may be TRBD1 (6 bases). CDR1 is SGHRS and CDR2 is YFSETQ in the germline V gene. The CDR3 runs to 15 residues. Trimming removed 1 base from V and 1 base from J, with 10 bases in between. CDR3 sequence: CASSLTGLGTDTQYF. DNA for the CDR3: TGCGCCAGCAGCTTGACAGGGCTAGGCACAGATACGCAGTATTTT.

This clone has just a few counts. The J gene is TRBJ2-7, the V gene TRBV30; TRBD2 agrees at 11 bases. The CDR3 runs 16 residues. The germline gives CDR1 GTSNPN, CDR2 SVGIG (reference sequence). The V and J ends lost 3 bases and 5 bases, in that order; junction bases with no gene match: 12. The CDR3 bases are TGTGCCTGGAGGGATCTGGGACTAGCGGATCGGAACGAGCAGTACTTC. Translated: CAWRDLGLADRNEQYF.

This chain connects TRBV27 to TRBJ2-1; 13 bases agree with TRBD2. CDR1 is MNHEY and CDR2 is SMNVEV in the germline V gene (reference sequence). The CDR3 extends over 16 amino acids. V lost 2 bases and J lost 8; bases outside the gene matches: 6. CDR3 sequence: CASSLRGTSGTYEQFF. The CDR3 coding sequence is TGTGCCAGCAGTTTAAGGGGGACTAGCGGGACCTATGAGCAGTTCTTC.

The chain links TRBV25-1 to TRBJ2-3; weak D call: TRBD2 (5 bases). The CDR3 has 15 amino acids. In germline, CDR1 is MGHDK, CDR2 SYGVNS. Trimming cost V 7 bases and J 1 base, with 15 bases left between them. The CDR3 here is CASNSYLGGTDTQYF. As DNA, the CDR3 is TGTGCCAGCAACTCGTATCTCGGGGGCACAGATACGCAGTATTTT.

This sequence joins TRBV4-3 and TRBJ1-1; D is undetermined. Per the germline V gene, CDR1 is LGHNA and CDR2 is YSLEER. Trimming stripped 1 base from V and 8 bases from J, with 23 bases between. The CDR3 length is 17 residues. CDR3 nucleotide sequence: TGCGCCAGCAGCCAAGGTTGGGGTACCGGGAGCCGACGAGAAGCTTTCTTT. It codes for CASSQGWGTGSRREAFF.

This clone was seen a handful of times. The chain uses TRBV2 and TRBJ2-1; D possibly corresponds to TRBD2 (6 bases). The germline CDR1 and CDR2 sequences are SNHLY and FYNNEI. Between the trimmed V and J ends, which lost 6 bases and 9 bases, there was a span of 12 bases. The CDR3 has 12 residues. Written as DNA, the CDR3 is TGTGCCAGCAGCGTCAGGAGGGTTGAGCAGTTCTTC. It codes for CASSVRRVEQFF.

This rearrangement joins TRBV11-2 to TRBJ1-4; 8 bases line up with TRBD1. This CDR3 region has 14 residues. The V gene's germline CDR1 is SGHAT and CDR2 FQNNGV. With 7 bases clipped from V and 7 bases from J, the junction kept 8 bases outside the gene matches. CDR3 amino acids: CASTLTGVGEKLFF. CDR3 sequence (DNA): TGTGCCAGCACCCTGACAGGGGTCGGTGAAAAACTGTTTTTT.

The CDR3 DNA is TGCGCCAGCAGCTTGTCACAGCGGGAGTTGTCCTACGAGCAGTACTTC. It specifies CASSLSQRELSYEQYF. The chain combines TRBV5-1 with TRBJ2-7, with 8 bases that match TRBD2. The CDR3 is 16 residues long. Germline V CDR1 and CDR2: SGHRS, YFSETQ. With V trimmed by 1 base and J by 1 base, 7 bases remained unmatched.

This clone appeared a few times. The chain has TRBV6-5 and TRBJ1-1; D is uncertain. This CDR3 has 13 residues. Germline loops: CDR1 MNHEY, CDR2 SVGAGI. Trimming shortened V by 7 bases and J by 4 bases, and 13 bases separated the two germline ends. The CDR3 DNA is TGTGCCAGCAACTCCGAGAGGAGCACTGAAGCTTTCTTT. As protein: CASNSERSTEAFF.

The J gene is TRBJ2-5, the V gene TRBV18; 10 bases line up with TRBD2. Germline-derived CDR1 and CDR2 are KGHSH and LQKENI. This CDR3 has 13 residues. After removal of 4 bases from V and 5 bases from J, the junction contained 1 base not matched to a gene. The CDR3 DNA reads TGTGCCAGCTCACTGGGACTAGCGGAGACCCAGTACTTC. As protein: CASSLGLAETQYF.

V gene TRBV4-2 combines with J gene TRBJ1-2; a possible D gene is TRBD1 (6 bases). V lost 5 bases to trimming and J lost 5 bases, with 15 bases between them. CDR3 length equals 14 residues. The germline CDR1 and CDR2 sequences are LGHNA and YNFKEQ. The DNA of the CDR3 is TGTGCCAGCAGCTCTGGACAGAAAGAATATGGCTACACCTTC. This codes for CASSSGQKEYGYTF.